The next 11 T cell receptor beta chains were all read from a single sample in a study of blood T cell repertoires in COVID-19 (dated by TCRdb to between 2020 and 2021). Libraries came from the immunoSEQ multiplex PCR assay. In its TCRdb copy, this immuneACCESS table keeps in-frame sequences only and misses some clones. Where compared with another copy, unresolved V genes explain less than half of these, and the others have no known cause. This sample lists approximately 220,000 clones; approximately 84% were detected once. Of the sample, about 8% falls within the top ten clones. The sequencing input was peripheral blood. Receptor source: a woman of 80 years or more with acute or convalescent COVID-19.

In this sample, this clone turned up a few times. The chain links TRBV5-1 to TRBJ2-1; the match to TRBD2 covers 14 bases. Germline loops: CDR1 SGHRS, CDR2 YFSETQ. Germline trimming cut 4 bases from V and 14 bases from J; bases unmatched to any gene: 8. The CDR3 is made up of 14 amino acids. CDR3 sequence: CASSLGTSGRMEFF. The CDR3 DNA follows: TGCGCCAGCAGCCTTGGGACTAGCGGGAGAATGGAGTTCTTC.

The V gene is TRBV2, the J gene TRBJ2-5; 9 positions agree with TRBD2. V was pared by 7 bases and J by 1 base, with 7 bases of the junction left unmatched. Per germline, CDR1 SNHLY and CDR2 FYNNEI. This CDR3 spans 15 amino acids. The CDR3 region is CASNLSGGGQETQYF. CDR3 nucleotide sequence: TGTGCCAGCAACCTTAGCGGGGGCGGCCAAGAGACCCAGTACTTC.

The chain couples TRBV19 to TRBJ1-4; 10 positions match TRBD1. The CDR3 totals 16 residues. Germline trimming cut 5 bases from V and 4 bases from J; bases unmatched to any gene: 7. In germline, CDR1 is LNHDA, CDR2 SQIVND (reference sequence). Here the CDR3 reads CASSYAGTGDNEKLFF. DNA of the CDR3: TGTGCCAGTAGTTACGCCGGGACAGGGGATAATGAAAAACTGTTTTTT.

This clone showed up just once. This rearrangement joins TRBV15 to TRBJ2-5; 10 bases line up with TRBD1. CDR1 is LNHNV and CDR2 is YYDKDF in the germline V gene (reference sequence). The CDR3 contains 19 residues. The J segment lost 1 base and the V segment lost 0 bases, leaving 11 bases of the junction unmatched. This chain's CDR3 is CATSRDEATGGLIQETQYF. The CDR3 nucleotides are TGTGCCACCAGCAGAGATGAGGCGACAGGGGGCCTTATCCAAGAGACCCAGTACTTC.

The rearrangement links TRBV25-1 to TRBJ2-5; 8 bases align to TRBD2. The CDR3 has 13 residues. Germline V gene data show CDR1 as MGHDK and CDR2 as SYGVNS. Trimming took 7 bases from V and 5 from J; bases not matched to a gene: 6. The CDR3 protein is CASIPRGGETQYF. The CDR3 DNA reads as TGTGCCAGCATTCCCCGGGGGGGGGAGACCCAGTACTTC.

This clone has just a few counts. The genes are TRBV3-1 (or the pseudogene TRBV3-2) and TRBJ2-7; TRBD2 matches 8 bases. The CDR3 is 15 residues long. Germline assignment: CDR1 LGHDT and CDR2 YNNKEL (reference sequence). Trimming cost V 1 base and J 4 bases; bases outside gene matches: 6. The CDR3 DNA is TGTGCCAGCAGCCAAGTGGTGCTAGCGGGTTACGAGCAGTACTTC. Protein product: CASSQVVLAGYEQYF.

This clone was found many times. The chain joins TRBV2 to TRBJ1-6, with D tentatively TRBD1 (5 bases). The germline V and J ends were trimmed by 1 base and 10 bases, with 8 bases remaining between them. CDR1 is SNHLY and CDR2 is FYNNEI in the germline V gene. CDR3 length: 13 residues. This CDR3 reads CASSEETASPLHF. In DNA, the CDR3 is TGTGCCAGCAGTGAAGAGACAGCGTCACCCCTCCACTTT.

This sequence joins TRBV3-1 (or the pseudogene TRBV3-2) and TRBJ2-5; D not resolved. V lost 3 bases, J lost 1 base, and 9 bases lay in between. The CDR3 length is 14 residues. Germline lookup yields CDR1 LGHDT and CDR2 YNNKEL (reference sequence). As DNA, the CDR3 is TGTGCCAGCAGCCAGTACCCTATCCAAGAGACCCAGTACTTC. It specifies CASSQYPIQETQYF.

This clone was observed a single time. The rearrangement links TRBV19 to TRBJ1-2; maybe TRBD1 (5 bases). Germline V gives CDR1 LNHDA, CDR2 SQIVND (reference sequence). The CDR3 is 12 residues long. Trimming took off 9 bases at V and 7 bases at J, with 15 bases between the two ends. The CDR3 spells CASTGSSIGYTF. For the CDR3, the DNA is TGTGCCAGCACAGGCAGTTCCATTGGCTACACCTTC. The full variable domain, its missing parts supplied by reference TRBV19 and TRBJ1-2, is DGGITQSPKYLFRKEGQNVTLSCEQNLNHDAMYWYRQDPGQGLRLIYYSQIVNDFQKGDIAEGYSVSREKKESFPLTVTSAQKNPTAFYLCASTGSSIGYTFGSGTRLTVV.

The J gene is TRBJ2-1, the V gene TRBV5-1; TRBD2 matches 9 bases. Germline loops: CDR1 SGHRS, CDR2 YFSETQ. V was pared by 4 bases and J by 4 bases, with 9 bases of the junction left unmatched. The CDR3 spans 16 residues. CDR3 nucleotide sequence: TGCGCCAGCAGCCCAGGTAGCGGGAGCAGTTACAATGAGCAGTTCTTC. Translated, it gives CASSPGSGSSYNEQFF.

V is TRBV10-3 and J is TRBJ1-1; D not resolved. V lost 0 bases and J lost 5, with 10 bases in between. The length of the CDR3 is 14 residues. Looked up from germline, CDR1 is ENHRY and CDR2 is SYGVKD. The CDR3 DNA sequence: TGTGCCATCAGTGAGTCTGCGGGGAGGACTGAAGCTTTCTTT. Residues: CAISESAGRTEAFF.